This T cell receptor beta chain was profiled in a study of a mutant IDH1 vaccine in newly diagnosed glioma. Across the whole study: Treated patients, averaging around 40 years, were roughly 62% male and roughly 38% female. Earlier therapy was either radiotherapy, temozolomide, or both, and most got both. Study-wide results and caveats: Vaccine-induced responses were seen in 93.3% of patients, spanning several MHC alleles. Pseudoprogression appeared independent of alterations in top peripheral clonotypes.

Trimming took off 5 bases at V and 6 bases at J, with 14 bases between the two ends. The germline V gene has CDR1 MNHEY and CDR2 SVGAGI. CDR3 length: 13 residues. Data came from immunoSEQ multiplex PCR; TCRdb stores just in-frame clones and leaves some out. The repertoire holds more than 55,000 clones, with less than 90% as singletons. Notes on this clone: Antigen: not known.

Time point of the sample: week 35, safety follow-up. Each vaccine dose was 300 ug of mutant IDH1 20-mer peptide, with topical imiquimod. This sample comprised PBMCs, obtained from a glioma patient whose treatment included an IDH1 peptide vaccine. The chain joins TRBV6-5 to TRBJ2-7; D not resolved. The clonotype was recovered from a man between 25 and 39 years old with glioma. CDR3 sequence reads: CASSPTGVGEQYF. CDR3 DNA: TGTGCCAGCAGTCCTACTGGGGTGGGCGAGCAGTACTTC.